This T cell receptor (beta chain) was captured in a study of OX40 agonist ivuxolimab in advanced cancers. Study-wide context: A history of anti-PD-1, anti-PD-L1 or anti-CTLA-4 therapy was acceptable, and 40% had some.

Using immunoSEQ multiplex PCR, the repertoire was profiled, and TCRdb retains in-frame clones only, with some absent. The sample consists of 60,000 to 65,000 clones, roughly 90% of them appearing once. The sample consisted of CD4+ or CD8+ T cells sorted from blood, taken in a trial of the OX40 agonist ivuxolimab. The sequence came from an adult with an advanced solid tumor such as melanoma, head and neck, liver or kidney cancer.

The CDR3 sequence is CASSHGGGAGNIQYF. In nucleotides, the CDR3 is TGTGCCAGCAGCCACGGCGGAGGCGCAGGGAACATTCAGTACTTC. This rearrangement joins TRBV5-6 to TRBJ2-4, with D perhaps given as TRBD1 or TRBD2 (5 bases each). Per germline, CDR1 SGHDT and CDR2 YYEEEE. The CDR3 runs 15 residues. Trimming took 4 bases from V and 7 from J, leaving 18 bases between them.